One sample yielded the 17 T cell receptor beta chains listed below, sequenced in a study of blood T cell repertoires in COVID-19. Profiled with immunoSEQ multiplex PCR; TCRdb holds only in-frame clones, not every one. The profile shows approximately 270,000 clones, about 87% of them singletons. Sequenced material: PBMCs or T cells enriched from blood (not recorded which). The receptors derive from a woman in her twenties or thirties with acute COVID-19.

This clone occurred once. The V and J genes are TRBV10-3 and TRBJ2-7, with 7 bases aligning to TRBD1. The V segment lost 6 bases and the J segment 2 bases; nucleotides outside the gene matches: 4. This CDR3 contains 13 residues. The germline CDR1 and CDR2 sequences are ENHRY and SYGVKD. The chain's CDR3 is CAIRDRQTYEQYF. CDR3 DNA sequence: TGTGCCATCAGGGACAGGCAAACCTACGAGCAGTACTTC.

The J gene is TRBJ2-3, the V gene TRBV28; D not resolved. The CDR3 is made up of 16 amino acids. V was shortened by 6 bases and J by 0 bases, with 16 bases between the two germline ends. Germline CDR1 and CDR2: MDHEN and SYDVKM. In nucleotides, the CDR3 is TGTGCCAGCAGACAAGATTTCAATCCTAGCACAGATACGCAGTATTTT. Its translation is CASRQDFNPSTDTQYF.

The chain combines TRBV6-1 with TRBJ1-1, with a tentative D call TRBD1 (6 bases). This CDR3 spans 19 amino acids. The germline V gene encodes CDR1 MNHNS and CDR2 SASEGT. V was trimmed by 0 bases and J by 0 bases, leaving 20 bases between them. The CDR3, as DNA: TGTGCCAGCAGTGAAGCCGGACTTTCGGACAGACGCATGAACACTGAAGCTTTCTTT. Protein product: CASSEAGLSDRRMNTEAFF.

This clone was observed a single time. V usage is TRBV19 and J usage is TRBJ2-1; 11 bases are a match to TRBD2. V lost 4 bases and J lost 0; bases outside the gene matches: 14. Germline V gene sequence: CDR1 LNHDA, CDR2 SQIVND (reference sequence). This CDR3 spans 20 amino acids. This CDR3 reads CASSSGLAGILKSSYNEQFF. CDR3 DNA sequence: TGTGCCAGTAGTAGCGGACTAGCGGGTATCCTCAAGAGCTCCTACAATGAGCAGTTCTTC.

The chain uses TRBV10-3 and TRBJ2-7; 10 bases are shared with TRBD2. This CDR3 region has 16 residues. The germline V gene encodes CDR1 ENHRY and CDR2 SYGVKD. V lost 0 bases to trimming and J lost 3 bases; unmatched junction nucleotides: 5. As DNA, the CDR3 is TGTGCCATCAGTGAGTCGCCTAGCGGGGGAAGCTACGAGCAGTACTTC. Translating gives CAISESPSGGSYEQYF.

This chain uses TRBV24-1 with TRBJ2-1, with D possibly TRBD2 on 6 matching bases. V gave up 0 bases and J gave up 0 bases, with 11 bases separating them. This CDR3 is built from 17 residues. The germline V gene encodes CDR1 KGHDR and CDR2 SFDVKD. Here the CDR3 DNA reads TGTGCCACCAGTGATTTGCAGGACGGGAGCTCCTACAATGAGCAGTTCTTC. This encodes CATSDLQDGSSYNEQFF.

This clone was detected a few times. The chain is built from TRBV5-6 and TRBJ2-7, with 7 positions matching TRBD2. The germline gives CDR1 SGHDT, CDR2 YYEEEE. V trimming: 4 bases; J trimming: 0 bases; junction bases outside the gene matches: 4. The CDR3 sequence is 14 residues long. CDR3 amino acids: CASSITSVSYEQYF. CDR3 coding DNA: TGTGCCAGCAGCATAACTAGCGTCTCCTACGAGCAGTACTTC.

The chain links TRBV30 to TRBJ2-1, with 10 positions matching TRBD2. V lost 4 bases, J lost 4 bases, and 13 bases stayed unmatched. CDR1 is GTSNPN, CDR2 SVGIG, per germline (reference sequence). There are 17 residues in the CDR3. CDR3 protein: CAWKWTSGPIGYNEQFF. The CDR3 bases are TGTGCCTGGAAATGGACTAGCGGACCTATAGGGTACAATGAGCAGTTCTTC.

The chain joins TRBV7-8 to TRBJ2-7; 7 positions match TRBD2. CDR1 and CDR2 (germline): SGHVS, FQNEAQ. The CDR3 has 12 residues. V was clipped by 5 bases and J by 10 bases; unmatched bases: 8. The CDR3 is CASSALRAGQYF. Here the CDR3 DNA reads TGTGCCAGCAGCGCCCTGAGAGCGGGACAGTACTTC.

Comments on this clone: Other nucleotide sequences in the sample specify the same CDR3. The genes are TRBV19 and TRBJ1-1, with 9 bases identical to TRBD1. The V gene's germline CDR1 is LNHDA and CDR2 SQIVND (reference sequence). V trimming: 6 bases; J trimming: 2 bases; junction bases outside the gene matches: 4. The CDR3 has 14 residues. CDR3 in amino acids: CASRGQGTNTEAFF. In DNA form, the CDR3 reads TGTGCCAGTAGGGGACAGGGTACAAACACTGAAGCTTTCTTT.

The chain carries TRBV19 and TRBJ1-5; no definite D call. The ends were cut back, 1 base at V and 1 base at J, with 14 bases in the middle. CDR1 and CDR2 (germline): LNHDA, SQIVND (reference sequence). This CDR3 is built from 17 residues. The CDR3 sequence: CASSIGREGRSNQPQHF. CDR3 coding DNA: TGTGCCAGTAGTATAGGACGGGAGGGCCGGAGCAATCAGCCCCAGCATTTT.

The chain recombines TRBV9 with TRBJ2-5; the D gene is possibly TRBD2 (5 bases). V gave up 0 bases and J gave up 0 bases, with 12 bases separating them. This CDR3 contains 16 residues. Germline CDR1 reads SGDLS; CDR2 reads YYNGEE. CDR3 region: CASSVVGSGNQETQYF. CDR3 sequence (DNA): TGTGCCAGCAGCGTAGTTGGGTCGGGGAACCAAGAGACCCAGTACTTC.

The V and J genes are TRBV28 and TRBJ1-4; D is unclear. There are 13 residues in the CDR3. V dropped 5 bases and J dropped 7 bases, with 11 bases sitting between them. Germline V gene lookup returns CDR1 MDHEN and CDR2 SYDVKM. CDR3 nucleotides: TGTGCCAGCAGTCACCGGGAGTCTGAAAAACTGTTTTTT. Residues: CASSHRESEKLFF.

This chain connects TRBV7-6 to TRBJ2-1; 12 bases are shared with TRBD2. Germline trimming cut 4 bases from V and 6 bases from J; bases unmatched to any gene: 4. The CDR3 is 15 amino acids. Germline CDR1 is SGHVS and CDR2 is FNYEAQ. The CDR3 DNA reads TGTGCCAGCAGCTACATGACTAGCGGGAGCAATGAGCAGTTCTTC. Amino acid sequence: CASSYMTSGSNEQFF.

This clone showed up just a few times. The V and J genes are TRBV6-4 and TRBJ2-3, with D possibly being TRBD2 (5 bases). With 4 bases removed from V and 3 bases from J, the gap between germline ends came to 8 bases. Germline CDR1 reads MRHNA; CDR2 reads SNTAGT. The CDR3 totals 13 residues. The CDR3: CASSVRETDTQYF. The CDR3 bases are TGTGCCAGCAGTGTGAGGGAAACAGATACGCAGTATTTT.

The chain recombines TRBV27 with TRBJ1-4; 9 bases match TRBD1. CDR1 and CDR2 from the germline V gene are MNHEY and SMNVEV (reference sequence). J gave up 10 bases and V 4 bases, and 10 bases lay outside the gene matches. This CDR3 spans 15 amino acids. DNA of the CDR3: TGTGCCAGCAGTTCCACCGGGACAGGGAGTGGAAAACTGTTTTTT. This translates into CASSSTGTGSGKLFF.

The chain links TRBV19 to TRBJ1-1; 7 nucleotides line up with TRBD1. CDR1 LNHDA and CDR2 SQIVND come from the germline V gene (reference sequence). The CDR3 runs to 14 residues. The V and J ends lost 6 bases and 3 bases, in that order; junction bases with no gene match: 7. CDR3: CASSDQGVDTEAFF. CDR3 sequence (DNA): TGTGCCAGTAGCGATCAGGGGGTGGACACTGAAGCTTTCTTT.